The 26 T cell receptor beta chains below all came from one sample that was sequenced in a study of shared clonotypes between healthy human individuals (dated by TCRdb to 2018 to 2020). Library generation was performed with the immunoSEQ multiplex PCR assay. What TCRdb holds here is the immuneACCESS table cut down to in-frame rearrangements. Part of the clones is not present; checked against another copy, under half of the missing clones reflect an unresolved V gene, and the others are unexplained. In this sample the table shows about 2.4 million clones, 93% of which occur a single time. About 0.34% of the sample is in the top ten clones. Material for sequencing was naive CD4+ T cells from PBMCs. The cell subset or site label for this specimen denotes: CD45RA+ positively selected. Every receptor here comes from a man between 18 and 29 years old in good health. Some clones in this sample may be carry-over from other donors' samples.

The rearrangement links TRBV7-3 to TRBJ2-2; the D is unclear. V gave up 5 bases and J gave up 2 bases, with 15 bases separating them. This CDR3 comprises 16 residues. CDR1 and CDR2 from the germline V gene are SGHTA and FQGTGA. The CDR3 loop reads CASSQGRSYNTGELFF. The CDR3, as DNA: TGTGCCAGCAGCCAAGGACGGTCGTATAACACCGGGGAGCTGTTTTTT.

The rearrangement joins TRBV30 to TRBJ1-5; TRBD1 might be the D (5 bases). Trimming removed 4 bases at V and 9 bases at J, with 37 bases between. In germline, CDR1 is GTSNPN, CDR2 SVGIG (reference sequence). The CDR3 totals 20 residues. The CDR3 DNA is TGTGCCTGGATTCTTTACTTAGGACAAAACCCAGAGCGGGGTAATTGGCCCCAGCATTTT. It translates to CAWILYLGQNPERGNWPQHF. Full variable domain (rest looked up from reference TRBV30 and TRBJ1-5): SQTIHQWPATLVQPVGSPLSLECTVEGTSNPNLYWYRQAAGRGLQLLFYSVGIGQISSEVPQNLSASRPQDRQFILSSKKLLLSDSGFYLCAWILYLGQNPERGNWPQHFGDGTRLSIL.

The CDR3 loop reads CASSFSEETQYF. The CDR3 region has the DNA TGCGCCAGCAGCTTCTCAGAGGAGACCCAGTACTTC. This sequence joins TRBV10-2 and TRBJ2-5, with D uncertain. Trimming took 6 bases from V and 5 from J, leaving 10 bases between them. CDR3 length equals 12 residues. CDR1 is WSHSY, CDR2 SAAADI, per germline.

This chain connects TRBV27 to TRBJ1-5; 8 bases map to TRBD1. The CDR3 sequence is 16 residues long. CDR1 is MNHEY and CDR2 is SMNVEV in the germline V gene (reference sequence). V was pared by 6 bases and J by 3 bases, with 10 bases of the junction left unmatched. The chain's CDR3 is CASRPGQGRDNQPQHF. For the CDR3, the DNA is TGTGCCAGCAGACCCGGACAGGGCAGGGACAATCAGCCCCAGCATTTT.

This chain links TRBV28 with TRBJ2-5; D is ambiguous. This CDR3 spans 17 amino acids. CDR1 is MDHEN, CDR2 SYDVKM, per germline. Trimming removed 3 bases from V and 1 base from J, with 18 bases in between. CDR3 bases: TGTGCCAGCAGTTTTGGTTCGGTCAGCGCTTCCCAAGAGACCCAGTACTTC. Its protein is CASSFGSVSASQETQYF.

This chain joins TRBV18 and TRBJ1-1; D possibly corresponds to TRBD1 (6 bases). Germline V gene sequence: CDR1 KGHSH, CDR2 LQKENI. V lost 3 bases and J 0 bases, leaving 23 bases between the germline ends. The CDR3 length is 19 residues. CDR3 region: CASSPTLMTGAVMNTEAFF. The CDR3, as DNA: TGTGCCAGCTCACCCACCCTAATGACAGGCGCGGTAATGAACACTGAAGCTTTCTTT.

The chain combines TRBV5-4 with TRBJ1-3, with 8 positions matching TRBD1. The germline V gene has CDR1 SGHNT and CDR2 YYREEE (reference sequence). With V trimmed by 4 bases and J by 0 bases, 0 bases remained unmatched. This CDR3 has 14 residues. The chain's CDR3 is CASSGQGSGNTIYF. CDR3 nucleotide sequence: TGTGCCAGCAGCGGACAGGGCTCTGGAAACACCATATATTTT.

Remarks on this clone: The junction departs from germline at one end; a sequencing error may be responsible. The rearrangement links TRBV4-2 to TRBJ2-2; D remains unclear. CDR3 length: 15 amino acids. Germline assignment: CDR1 LGHNA and CDR2 YNFKEQ. Here the CDR3 DNA reads TGTGCCAGCAAACCCGAAGGAATGCACACCTGGGAGCTGTTTTTT. As protein: CASKPEGMHTWELFF.

This sequence joins TRBV9 and TRBJ2-1; 12 bases are a match to TRBD2. Germline V gene lookup returns CDR1 SGDLS and CDR2 YYNGEE. The J segment lost 6 bases and the V segment lost 1 base, leaving 2 bases of the junction unmatched. CDR3 length: 15 residues. The CDR3 region has the DNA TGTGCCAGCAGCGTACAGACTAGCGGGAGCAATGAGCAGTTCTTC. Translated: CASSVQTSGSNEQFF.

The chain employs TRBV4-3 and TRBJ2-3; 16 positions agree with TRBD2. Per the germline V gene, CDR1 is LGHNA and CDR2 is YSLEER. The junction had 5 bases not matched to a gene; V was cut back by 4 bases and J by 4 bases. The CDR3 spans 17 residues. The CDR3 sequence is CASSRGTSGRAADTQYF. The CDR3 bases are TGCGCCAGCAGCCGCGGGACTAGCGGGAGGGCGGCAGATACGCAGTATTTT.

The chain carries TRBV10-1 and TRBJ2-3; D is undetermined. Germline CDR1 WNHNN, CDR2 SYGVQD (reference sequence). V lost 0 bases and J lost 3, with 4 bases in between. The CDR3 is 13 amino acids. The CDR3: CASSESGTDTQYF. DNA of the CDR3: TGCGCCAGCAGTGAGTCGGGGACAGATACGCAGTATTTT.

The chain carries TRBV15 and TRBJ1-5, with 8 nucleotides matching TRBD1. After removal of 5 bases from V and 0 bases from J, the junction contained 6 bases not matched to a gene. The CDR3 contains 16 residues. Germline values: CDR1 LNHNV, CDR2 YYDKDF (reference sequence). This chain's CDR3 is CATSYRTGPSNQPQHF. The CDR3 DNA is TGTGCCACCAGCTACCGGACAGGGCCTAGCAATCAGCCCCAGCATTTT.

This chain links TRBV6-1 with TRBJ2-7; a weak D match, TRBD1 (6 bases). The length of the CDR3 is 15 residues. The V gene lost 4 bases and the J gene lost 2 bases, with 15 bases spanning the gap. CDR1 MNHNS and CDR2 SASEGT come from the germline V gene. The CDR3 bases are TGTGCCAGCAGTGGGGGGCAGCGGTTTGCCTACGAGCAGTACTTC. Residues: CASSGGQRFAYEQYF.

Concerning this clone: The sample contains more than one DNA sequence encoding this CDR3. V gene TRBV18 combines with J gene TRBJ2-7, with TRBD1 matching over 7 bases. The CDR3 covers 14 residues. The trim removed 6 bases at V and 2 bases at J, leaving 7 bases unmatched. Germline loops: CDR1 KGHSH, CDR2 LQKENI. This chain's CDR3 is CASSPNRGTYEQYF. As DNA, the CDR3 is TGTGCCAGCTCTCCAAACAGGGGAACCTACGAGCAGTACTTC.

V is TRBV2 and J is TRBJ2-1; D may be TRBD1 or TRBD2 (5 bases each). V gave up 6 bases and J gave up 9 bases, with 15 bases separating them. The length of the CDR3 is 13 residues. Germline V gene data show CDR1 as SNHLY and CDR2 as FYNNEI. The CDR3 sequence: CASSLGPRVEQFF. The CDR3 DNA sequence: TGTGCCAGCAGCCTGGGACCGCGGGTTGAGCAGTTCTTC.

This sequence joins TRBV18 and TRBJ1-2, with 11 bases identical to TRBD1. The CDR3 runs 15 residues. Germline values: CDR1 KGHSH, CDR2 LQKENI. V gave up 5 bases and J gave up 6 bases; unmatched junction bases: 8. The CDR3 sequence: CASSSRTGGKDGYTF. CDR3 nucleotides: TGTGCCAGCTCAAGCCGGACAGGGGGCAAGGATGGCTACACCTTC.

J is TRBJ2-1 and V is TRBV11-3; 10 bases agree with TRBD2. Trimming cost V 1 base and J 9 bases; bases outside gene matches: 6. The CDR3 is 15 amino acids. Germline V gene sequence: CDR1 SGHNT, CDR2 YENEEA. The CDR3 region is CASSLVASGSGEQFF. The CDR3, as DNA: TGTGCCAGCAGCTTAGTGGCTAGCGGGAGCGGTGAGCAGTTCTTC.

This rearrangement joins TRBV28 to TRBJ2-1, with TRBD2 matching over 14 bases. With V trimmed by 5 bases and J by 9 bases, 9 bases remained unmatched. Per germline, CDR1 MDHEN and CDR2 SYDVKM. The CDR3 extends over 16 amino acids. CDR3 loop: CASSKTRLAGGAEQFF. Written as DNA, the CDR3 is TGTGCCAGCAGTAAAACTCGACTAGCGGGAGGGGCTGAGCAGTTCTTC.

V gene TRBV28 combines with J gene TRBJ1-3; no firm D call. The CDR3 covers 14 residues. Germline lookup yields CDR1 MDHEN and CDR2 SYDVKM. The V end lost 1 base, the J end lost 0 bases, and 4 bases lay between the germline ends. CDR3 region: CASSLYVSGNTIYF. DNA of the CDR3: TGTGCCAGCAGTTTATACGTCTCTGGAAACACCATATATTTT. The complete variable domain, with remaining parts taken from reference TRBV28 and TRBJ1-3, reads DVKVTQSSRYLVKRTGEKVFLECVQDMDHENMFWYRQDPGLGLRLIYFSYDVKMKEKGDIPEGYSVSREKKERFSLILESASTNQTSMYLCASSLYVSGNTIYFGEGSWLTVV.

This chain connects TRBV28 to TRBJ2-7, with a possible D match to TRBD1 (6 bases). Germline values: CDR1 MDHEN, CDR2 SYDVKM. CDR3 size: 12 residues. V dropped 7 bases and J dropped 4 bases, with 11 bases sitting between them. CDR3 protein: CASTPDSYEQYF. The CDR3 nucleotides are TGTGCCAGCACCCCGGACAGTTACGAGCAGTACTTC.

The J gene is TRBJ2-7, the V gene TRBV4-1; 10 bases line up with TRBD1. The CDR3 extends over 15 amino acids. CDR1 and CDR2 (germline): MGHRA, YSYEKL. V lost 2 bases, J lost 3 bases, and 4 bases stayed unmatched. The CDR3 DNA sequence: TGCGCCAGCAGCCAACGGACAGGGGGTTTCTACGAGCAGTACTTC. Amino acid sequence: CASSQRTGGFYEQYF.

The rearrangement links TRBV7-2 to TRBJ1-5; possible D gene TRBD1, 6 bases. Germline assignment: CDR1 SGHTA and CDR2 FQGNSA. Trimming stripped 7 bases from V and 6 bases from J, with 16 bases between. The CDR3 extends over 14 amino acids. CDR3 sequence: CASTQGGGSQPQHF. The CDR3 DNA reads TGTGCCAGCACCCAAGGCGGGGGCAGTCAGCCCCAGCATTTT.

The V gene is TRBV5-1, the J gene TRBJ2-7; 9 bases are shared with TRBD2. The CDR3 covers 16 residues. With 0 bases clipped from V and 3 bases from J, the junction kept 7 bases outside the gene matches. Germline loops: CDR1 SGHRS, CDR2 YFSETQ. CDR3 sequence reads: CASSLEPIAGVYEQYF. The CDR3 nucleotides read TGCGCCAGCAGCTTGGAGCCCATAGCGGGAGTCTACGAGCAGTACTTC.

This clone was observed a single time. The chain has TRBV29-1 and TRBJ2-5; D might be TRBD1 or TRBD2, each matching 5 bases. The CDR3 runs to 13 residues. Germline CDR1 SQVTM, CDR2 ANQGSEA. The V end was cut by 7 bases, the J end by 5 bases, with 17 bases between. The CDR3 DNA is TGCAGCGCCGGGGCGAGTTCTGGGGAGACCCAGTACTTC. Protein product: CSAGASSGETQYF.

The J gene is TRBJ2-4, the V gene TRBV25-1; tentative D call: TRBD2 (5 bases). The length of the CDR3 is 14 residues. The V gene's germline CDR1 is MGHDK and CDR2 SYGVNS. V was cut by 7 bases and J by 7 bases, with 17 bases left in between. CDR3: CASMARAGWNIQYF. CDR3 coding DNA: TGTGCCAGCATGGCCCGCGCGGGTTGGAACATTCAGTACTTC.

About this clone: Other DNA sequences in this specimen translate into the identical CDR3. This chain joins TRBV6-6 and TRBJ1-1; no firm D call. CDR3 size: 11 residues. Germline-derived CDR1 and CDR2 are MNHNY and SVGAGI (reference sequence). Trimming took 6 bases from V and 2 from J, leaving 4 bases between them. The CDR3 coding sequence is TGTGCCAGCAGGGGAAACACTGAAGCTTTCTTT. Its translation is CASRGNTEAFF.